The source of this T cell receptor (beta chain) is a study of T cells in Graves' hyperthyroidism and ophthalmopathy. Study-wide results and caveats: Median prediction lead before ophthalmopathy onset was about 6.7 months with the model. Among clonotypes expanded in thyroid above 0.001, most were also found in blood.

The CDR3 has 14 residues. CDR1 and CDR2 (germline): SQVTM, ANQGSEA. Trimming took 3 bases from V and 6 from J, leaving 14 bases between them. As for this clonotype: Its antigen remains unknown.

RNA transcripts were the template for amplifying TCR beta CDR3 regions. HTBI primers were used for first-round RT-PCR of the TCR CDR3. Each CDR3 protein gets one entry after TCRdb re-called the multiplex PCR reads with MiXCR. The sample records roughly 500,000 distinct CDR3 sequences, approximately 49% being singletons. This receptor was obtained from an adult woman with Graves' disease, either hyperthyroidism or ophthalmopathy (not recorded which). This sequence joins TRBV29-1 and TRBJ2-2; D may be TRBD1 (6 bases). Sequences were obtained from peripheral blood or thyroid tissue (not recorded which). CDR3 coding DNA: TGCAGCGTTGAGGGTTACAGGGTTTCCGGGGAGCTGTTTTTT. Protein sequence: CSVEGYRVSGELFF.